This T cell receptor beta chain is from a study of T cells after yellow fever vaccination. TCRdb re-derived calls from the 5' RACE reads in MiXCR, one entry per CDR3 protein. The table records approximately 300,000 distinct CDR3 sequences, over 8.5% of them present only once. Per the germline V gene, CDR1 is DFQATT and CDR2 is SNEGSKA (reference sequence). The CDR3 has 13 residues. V was pared by 3 bases and J by 5 bases, with 6 bases of the junction left unmatched. This clonotype was detected a few times. The input for sequencing was CD4+ T cells sorted from PBMCs, taken 45 days after the yellow fever booster vaccination. The sequence was collected from a man aged 18 to 29 who received the YFV17D yellow fever vaccine. This rearrangement joins TRBV20-1 to TRBJ1-1; the match to TRBD1 covers 7 bases. The CDR3 is CSARGQPGTEAFF. The CDR3 DNA sequence: TGCAGTGCTAGGGGACAGCCTGGAACTGAAGCTTTCTTT.